This T cell receptor beta chain came from a study of blood T cell repertoires in COVID-19. Across the study: Samples representing acute and convalescent COVID-19 were sourced from the United States, Italy and Spain. PBMCs, B-cell-depleted T cells, or T cells provided the cDNA or gDNA that made up the material.

The CDR3 covers 11 residues. The V gene lost 6 bases and the J gene lost 0 bases, with 4 bases spanning the gap. Germline values: CDR1 SQVTM, CDR2 ANQGSEA. A word on this clone: Other DNA sequences within the sample encode an identical CDR3.

Authors' methods: Quantification of nucleated cells was approximated via reference gene primer amplification. Data came from immunoSEQ multiplex PCR; TCRdb stores just in-frame clones and leaves some out. The V and J calls and clone size are taken from that table; D and trimming were inferred from the DNA. The repertoire holds a few hundred thousand clones, with about 86% as singletons. The chain is built from TRBV29-1 and TRBJ2-3; no definite D call. The source material was peripheral blood. The origin of this receptor is a man between 60 and 75 years old who had recovered from COVID-19. The CDR3: CSVLSTDTQYF. CDR3 bases: TGCAGCGTCCTTAGCACAGATACGCAGTATTTT.